This T cell receptor beta chain was documented in a study of T cell repertoires in cytomegalovirus infection. In the study overall: Carrying CMV and the relevant HLA type showed in public TCR beta signatures.

In regard to this clonotype: Its antigen is not known.

Overall study results and limits: There were HLA-C-restricted CMV-specific TCR beta clonotypes dominating the ex vivo response.

Germline values: CDR1 MNHNS, CDR2 SASEGT. The CDR3 is made up of 13 amino acids. Between the trimmed V and J ends, which lost 5 bases and 10 bases, there was a span of 12 bases. TCRdb processed the reads anew with MiXCR; each CDR3 protein has one entry. This sample has 560,000 or so distinct CDR3 sequences, with 16% found just once. The chain has TRBV6-1 and TRBJ1-6; no firm D call. The sequence was obtained from a human donor in good health (CMV status not recorded). Some clones in this sample may be carry-over from other donors' samples. Material for sequencing was CD8+ T cells from PBMCs. The CDR3 DNA sequence: TGTGCCAGCAGTCCCCGAAGGGTATCACCCCTCCACTTT. It codes for CASSPRRVSPLHF.